Listed below are T cell receptor beta chains from one sample, sequenced in a study of blood T cell repertoires in COVID-19. The method was immunoSEQ multiplex PCR; TCRdb's version includes in-frame clones alone and lacks a portion of them. The profile shows 150,000 to 200,000 clones, about 88% of them singletons. Sequences were obtained from peripheral blood. All receptors derive from a human donor in a cohort sampled during active COVID-19. CDR3s include the opening cysteine and the closing phenylalanine or tryptophan. D genes are given only for firm matches. Not every row has a clone size; where given, it reads once, few, many or a size class.

cdr3_nt cdr3_aa j_call clone_size v_call d_call
TGTGCCAGCAGTGGGAGGACAGGGGAGTTAACAGATACGCAGTATTTT CASSGRTGELTDTQYF TRBJ2-3 . TRBV2 TRBD1
TGTGCCAGTAGTGGTTCTAGCTGGGAGCTAGGTGAGCAGTTCTTC CASSGSSWELGEQFF TRBJ2-1 . TRBV19 .
TGTGCCAGCAGCTTAGCCCTCCTGGGTCAGGCTGAAAAGACCCAGTACTTC CASSLALLGQAEKTQYF TRBJ2-5 . TRBV7-9 .
TGTGCCAGCAGTTACTCGAGCGGTTGGAGCACTGAAGCTTTCTTT CASSYSSGWSTEAFF TRBJ1-1 . TRBV6-5 .
TGTGCCAGCAGCTTGGGGCCGGCGAACTATGGCTACACCTTC CASSLGPANYGYTF TRBJ1-2 . TRBV7-2 .
TGTGCCACCAGTGACCCAAAGCTTAGCGATGAGCAGTTCTTC CATSDPKLSDEQFF TRBJ2-1 . TRBV24-1 .
TGTGCCAGCAGCTTAGACGAGGCTCGTGCGGAAGCTTTCTTT CASSLDEARAEAFF TRBJ1-1 . TRBV7-9 .
TGTGCCAGCAGCCATCCGCCAGGCAATGAGCAGTTCTTC CASSHPPGNEQFF TRBJ2-1 . TRBV7-9 .
TGCGCCAGCAGCCCGGGGACTAGCGGGAGCCGACTGCAGTATTTT CASSPGTSGSRLQYF TRBJ2-3 . TRBV5-1 TRBD2
TGCGCCAGCAGCTTGAAGGGAGGAGAGACCCAGTACTTC CASSLKGGETQYF TRBJ2-5 . TRBV5-1 .
TGTGCCAGCAGTGAACGGAATTCACCCCTCCACTTT CASSERNSPLHF TRBJ1-6 . TRBV6-1 .
TGTGCCAGCAGCCCTGGTCAGGGAAATGAGCAGTTCTTC CASSPGQGNEQFF TRBJ2-1 . TRBV5-8 .
TGTGCCAGCAGCCGTCGGGTAAAAGAAGACACCGGGGAGCTGTTTTTT CASSRRVKEDTGELFF TRBJ2-2 . TRBV7-4 .
TGTGCCAGCAGCTTAACGGGGTACAATGAGCAGTTCTTC CASSLTGYNEQFF TRBJ2-1 . TRBV7-2 .
TGTGCCAGCAGTGAGGATGGGAGCTCCTACAATGAGCAGTTCTTC CASSEDGSSYNEQFF TRBJ2-1 . TRBV2 .
TGTGCCAGCAGTTTCCGAGGGGACAGGGTTAGCAATCAGCCCCAGCATTTT CASSFRGDRVSNQPQHF TRBJ1-5 once TRBV27 TRBD1
TGTGCCAGCAGTTTCGGGACAGGAAGGACAGATACGCAGTATTTT CASSFGTGRTDTQYF TRBJ2-3 . TRBV28 TRBD1
TGTGCCAGCAGCTTGTATGGGACACAGAGCTCCTACGAGCAGTACTTC CASSLYGTQSSYEQYF TRBJ2-7 . TRBV5-6 .
TGTGCCAGCAGCTTGCTTCACAATGAGCAGTTCTTC CASSLLHNEQFF TRBJ2-1 . TRBV5-4 .
TGTGCCAGCAGTGAAGCACCCTTGGGGGGGGGTGACTATGGCTACACCTTC CASSEAPLGGGDYGYTF TRBJ1-2 . TRBV2 .
TGTGCCAGCAGTCTCGGTTACAATGAGCAGTTCTTC CASSLGYNEQFF TRBJ2-1 . TRBV28 .
TGTGCCAGCAGTGACAGGACTCTCGGAGATCCGTACTTC CASSDRTLGDPYF TRBJ2-7 few TRBV7-9 .
TGTGCCAGCAGCAGACCCCGGACAGGGAATAGCAATCAGCCCCAGCATTTT CASSRPRTGNSNQPQHF TRBJ1-5 . TRBV21-1 .
TGTGCCTGGAGGATTAAGACTAGCGGGAGGACCGAGCAGTACTTC CAWRIKTSGRTEQYF TRBJ2-7 . TRBV30 TRBD2
TGTGCCAGCAGCGTAGAGTTACTAGCGGGGGAAAATGAGCAGTTCTTC CASSVELLAGENEQFF TRBJ2-1 . TRBV9 TRBD2